A single sample gave rise to the 30 T cell receptor beta chains below, sequenced in a study of shared clonotypes between healthy human individuals (TCRdb year 2020). Preparation of the library involved the immunoSEQ multiplex PCR assay. TCRdb took this table from immuneACCESS and kept in-frame rearrangements with V and J called. Such tables lack part of the clones; where checked against another copy, unresolved V genes explain under half of the gap, and the rest is unexplained. The sample table holds about 1 million clones, of which under 80% were seen once. The ten largest clones add up to about 1.5% of the sample. Sequenced material: memory CD4+ T cells sorted from blood. Explained via the paper, the cell subset or site label denotes: CD45RA-negative fraction. These receptors originate from a man in his late teens or twenties in good health.

The chain joins TRBV25-1 to TRBJ2-3; the D is unclear. Trimming removed 4 bases at V and 2 bases at J, with 13 bases between. The CDR3 spans 15 residues. Germline CDR1 and CDR2: MGHDK and SYGVNS. The CDR3 DNA reads as TGTGCCAGCAGTGCCGGAAACGAGTACACAGATACGCAGTATTTT. It yields the protein CASSAGNEYTDTQYF.

The chain links TRBV5-5 to TRBJ2-7, with no clear D. This CDR3 spans 13 amino acids. Germline-derived CDR1 and CDR2 are SGHKS and YYEKEE (reference sequence). Between the trimmed V and J ends, which lost 1 base and 1 base, there was a span of 6 bases. The DNA for the CDR3 is TGTGCCAGCAGCTTGCCAGCTTCCTACGAGCAGTACTTC. It translates to CASSLPASYEQYF.

This chain uses TRBV6-1 with TRBJ1-5; tentative D call: TRBD1 (5 bases). Germline-derived CDR1 and CDR2 are MNHNS and SASEGT. V was shortened by 4 bases and J by 7 bases, with 26 bases between the two germline ends. This CDR3 is built from 18 residues. In DNA, the CDR3 is TGTGCCAGCAGTGGAGAACGTTCCTCCTACAGGACCCTCCAGCCCCAGCATTTT. Translating it yields CASSGERSSYRTLQPQHF.

The count of this clone is one. The V and J genes are TRBV10-3 and TRBJ2-1; TRBD2 matches 13 bases. Germline-derived CDR1 and CDR2 are ENHRY and SYGVKD. With 3 bases clipped from V and 10 bases from J, the junction kept 3 bases outside the gene matches. This CDR3 comprises 14 residues. The CDR3 DNA reads as TGTGCCATCAGTGACAGGACTAGCGGGGGCGAGCAGTTCTTC. It yields the protein CAISDRTSGGEQFF.

V usage is TRBV5-5 and J usage is TRBJ1-4, with a tentative D call TRBD1 (6 bases). V lost 7 bases to trimming and J lost 8 bases, with 21 bases between them. The length of the CDR3 is 15 residues. CDR1 and CDR2 from the germline V gene are SGHKS and YYEKEE (reference sequence). In DNA, the CDR3 is TGTGCCAGCTTATTGCCCCAGTGGGGGCGAGAAAAACTGTTTTTT. It codes for CASLLPQWGREKLFF.

The rearrangement uses TRBV7-9 and TRBJ1-5, with TRBD1 identical over 9 bases. The CDR3 length is 15 residues. Germline assignment: CDR1 SEHNR and CDR2 FQNEAQ (reference sequence). Trimming cost V 3 bases and J 4 bases; bases outside gene matches: 4. The CDR3 spells CASSLSGQGNQPQHF. CDR3 in DNA: TGTGCCAGCAGCTTGTCAGGACAGGGGAATCAGCCCCAGCATTTT. Complete variable domain (other parts from reference TRBV7-9 and TRBJ1-5): DTGVSQNPRHKITKRGQNVTFRCDPISEHNRLYWYRQTLGQGPEFLTYFQNEAQLEKSRLLSDRFSAERPKGSFSTLEIQRTEQGDSAMYLCASSLSGQGNQPQHFGDGTRLSIL.

CDR3 amino acids: CASRRQGVDGYTF. CDR3 nucleotides: TGCGCCAGCAGAAGACAGGGAGTGGATGGCTACACCTTC. This sequence joins TRBV5-1 and TRBJ1-2, with TRBD1 matching over 7 bases. Germline assignment: CDR1 SGHRS and CDR2 YFSETQ. This CDR3 region has 13 residues. Trimming took 5 bases from V and 6 from J; bases not matched to a gene: 7.

The count of this clone is one. The rearrangement links TRBV6-5 to TRBJ1-2; a weak D match, TRBD1 (6 bases). Trimming removed 4 bases at V and 3 bases at J, with 15 bases between. The CDR3 length is 15 residues. Germline V gives CDR1 MNHEY, CDR2 SVGAGI. As DNA, the CDR3 is TGTGCCAGCAGTTCCAGGGGCGACAGCTACTATGGCTACACCTTC. It codes for CASSSRGDSYYGYTF.

Only one count was recorded for this clone. The chain combines TRBV7-8 with TRBJ1-1, with D unresolved. CDR1 and CDR2 from the germline V gene are SGHVS and FQNEAQ. The germline V and J ends were trimmed by 2 bases and 1 base, with 5 bases remaining between them. The CDR3 sequence is 13 residues long. CDR3 sequence (DNA): TGTGCCAGCAGCTTATGGTGGAACACTGAAGCTTTCTTT. This translates into CASSLWWNTEAFF.

The chain joins TRBV5-1 to TRBJ1-1; D unresolved. Germline lookup yields CDR1 SGHRS and CDR2 YFSETQ. Trimming removed 5 bases from V and 8 bases from J, with 16 bases in between. This CDR3 spans 13 amino acids. The CDR3 nucleotides read TGCGCCAGCAGACCAACCTGGGCGATAGAAGCTTTCTTT. This codes for CASRPTWAIEAFF.

This sequence joins TRBV5-4 and TRBJ2-3; D may be TRBD1 (5 bases). The CDR3 totals 15 residues. Germline V CDR1 and CDR2: SGHNT, YYREEE (reference sequence). Trimming took off 0 bases at V and 5 bases at J, with 13 bases between the two ends. The CDR3 DNA follows: TGTGCCAGCAGCTTGGCGACGGTCCAGGGAGATACGCAGTATTTT. The encoded protein is CASSLATVQGDTQYF.

This chain joins TRBV11-2 and TRBJ2-1; D is unresolved. Germline V gene lookup returns CDR1 SGHAT and CDR2 FQNNGV. V lost 0 bases to trimming and J lost 4 bases, with 10 bases between them. This CDR3 has 15 residues. CDR3 region: CASSLELTPYNEQFF. The CDR3, as DNA: TGTGCCAGCAGCTTAGAATTAACACCTTACAATGAGCAGTTCTTC.

This chain connects TRBV6-1 to TRBJ2-3; the D gene is possibly TRBD2 (6 bases). CDR1 is MNHNS and CDR2 is SASEGT in the germline V gene. The CDR3 covers 18 residues. The germline V and J ends were trimmed by 0 bases and 3 bases, with 19 bases remaining between them. This CDR3 reads CASSEALGYLGRTDTQYF. Written as DNA, the CDR3 is TGTGCCAGCAGTGAAGCGCTAGGTTACTTGGGGAGGACAGATACGCAGTATTTT.

The chain carries TRBV19 and TRBJ2-6; unclear D gene. With 6 bases removed from V and 4 bases from J, the gap between germline ends came to 13 bases. Per the germline V gene, CDR1 is LNHDA and CDR2 is SQIVND (reference sequence). The CDR3 length is 15 residues. CDR3: CASSTSFVGANVLTF. The CDR3 nucleotides are TGTGCCAGTAGCACCAGCTTCGTCGGGGCCAACGTCCTGACTTTC.

This clone has just a few counts. The CDR3 loop reads CASSDDLWTGGNYGYTF. The CDR3 DNA reads TGTGCCAGCAGTGACGACCTCTGGACAGGGGGAAACTATGGCTACACCTTC. The chain has TRBV6-1 and TRBJ1-2; TRBD1 matches 10 bases. Per the germline V gene, CDR1 is MNHNS and CDR2 is SASEGT. V lost 3 bases to trimming and J lost 2 bases; unmatched junction nucleotides: 9. This CDR3 has 17 residues.

The chain joins TRBV6-1 to TRBJ2-7, with unresolved D. V dropped 8 bases and J dropped 4 bases, with 6 bases sitting between them. There are 10 residues in the CDR3. Germline-derived CDR1 and CDR2 are MNHNS and SASEGT. The CDR3 region is CASAEYEQYF. Written as DNA, the CDR3 is TGTGCCAGCGCGGAATACGAGCAGTACTTC.

Concerning this clone itself: The same CDR3 is also encoded by other DNA sequences in this sample. The chain is built from TRBV6-6 and TRBJ1-6; the D gene is possibly TRBD1 (6 bases). V was pared by 6 bases and J by 10 bases, with 13 bases between. Germline V gives CDR1 MNHNY, CDR2 SVGAGI (reference sequence). The CDR3 has 13 residues. The CDR3 loop is CASRKQGSSPLHF. The CDR3 nucleotides are TGTGCCAGCAGGAAACAGGGTTCGTCACCCCTCCACTTT.

This clone was seen a handful of times. The gene calls are TRBV19 and TRBJ1-1; no definite D call. This CDR3 has 11 amino acids. Trimming removed 10 bases from V and 5 bases from J, with 11 bases in between. Germline CDR1 is LNHDA and CDR2 is SQIVND (reference sequence). DNA for the CDR3: TGTGCCACCCTGGGAAGGACTGAAGCTTTCTTT. As protein: CATLGRTEAFF.

The chain is built from TRBV5-1 and TRBJ2-3; TRBD2 matches 8 bases. The germline V gene has CDR1 SGHRS and CDR2 YFSETQ. V shed 4 bases, J shed 2 bases, and the junction held 3 bases outside the gene matches. The CDR3 runs 14 residues. As DNA, the CDR3 is TGCGCCAGCAGCAAGGGACTAGACACAGATACGCAGTATTTT. Protein sequence: CASSKGLDTDTQYF. Full variable domain (remainder filled in from reference TRBV5-1 and TRBJ2-3): KAGVTQTPRYLIKTRGQQVTLSCSPISGHRSVSWYQQTPGQGLQFLFEYFSETQRNKGNFPGRFSGRQFSNSRSEMNVSTLELGDSALYLCASSKGLDTDTQYFGPGTRLTVL.

The chain carries TRBV6-1 and TRBJ1-1; D not certain. Per the germline V gene, CDR1 is MNHNS and CDR2 is SASEGT. Trimming pared 6 bases from V and 2 bases from J, leaving 16 bases between. The CDR3 has 15 amino acids. The CDR3 loop is CASSAGPPSNTEAFF. The CDR3, as DNA: TGTGCCAGCAGCGCCGGGCCTCCCTCTAACACTGAAGCTTTCTTT.

There are a few counts of this clone. The genes are TRBV20-1 and TRBJ1-1; TRBD1 matches at 7 bases. This CDR3 region has 11 residues. CDR1 is DFQATT, CDR2 SNEGSKA, per germline (reference sequence). V lost 2 bases to trimming and J lost 8 bases; unmatched junction nucleotides: 2. CDR3 sequence reads: CSARLDREAFF. The CDR3 nucleotides read TGCAGTGCTAGACTGGACAGGGAAGCTTTCTTT.

The V call is TRBV27, the J call TRBJ2-3; TRBD2 matches at 7 bases. Germline trimming cut 5 bases from V and 2 bases from J; bases unmatched to any gene: 7. Germline V gene lookup returns CDR1 MNHEY and CDR2 SMNVEV (reference sequence). The CDR3 totals 15 residues. The CDR3 spells CASSLSGRDTDTQYF. In DNA form, the CDR3 reads TGTGCCAGCAGTCTCTCGGGGAGGGACACAGATACGCAGTATTTT.

CDR3 sequence reads: CASSFTGSTASGIYEQYF. CDR3 sequence (DNA): TGTGCCAGCAGCTTTACGGGGAGTACGGCTAGCGGGATCTACGAGCAGTACTTC. The chain joins TRBV7-2 to TRBJ2-7; 9 bases line up with TRBD2. The V gene's germline CDR1 is SGHTA and CDR2 FQGNSA. The trim removed 3 bases at V and 3 bases at J, leaving 15 bases unmatched. The CDR3 loop spans 18 amino acids.

J is TRBJ2-5 and V is TRBV2; D ambiguous. CDR3 length equals 13 residues. Germline loops: CDR1 SNHLY, CDR2 FYNNEI. Deletions cut 2 bases from V and 3 bases from J, with 7 bases between. Here the CDR3 reads CASSERQKETQYF. In DNA, the CDR3 is TGTGCCAGCAGTGAACGACAAAAAGAGACCCAGTACTTC.

The chain is built from TRBV28 and TRBJ2-1; 7 bases match TRBD2. The germline CDR1 and CDR2 sequences are MDHEN and SYDVKM. The V segment lost 6 bases and the J segment 10 bases; nucleotides outside the gene matches: 6. CDR3 length equals 12 residues. CDR3: CASSPTAGEQFF. The DNA for the CDR3 is TGTGCCAGCAGCCCGACAGCGGGGGAGCAGTTCTTC. The full variable domain, its missing parts supplied by reference TRBV28 and TRBJ2-1, is DVKVTQSSRYLVKRTGEKVFLECVQDMDHENMFWYRQDPGLGLRLIYFSYDVKMKEKGDIPEGYSVSREKKERFSLILESASTNQTSMYLCASSPTAGEQFFGPGTRLTVL.

The chain combines TRBV7-9 with TRBJ2-2; D call uncertain. CDR1 and CDR2 from the germline V gene are SEHNR and FQNEAQ (reference sequence). V was cut by 2 bases and J by 5 bases, with 12 bases left in between. The CDR3 runs to 15 residues. The CDR3 bases are TGTGCCAGCAGCTTAATCTCCCTCTGGACCGGGGAGCTGTTTTTT. This encodes CASSLISLWTGELFF.

The V gene is TRBV6-5, the J gene TRBJ1-6; the D is unclear. CDR1 and CDR2 from the germline V gene are MNHEY and SVGAGI. Between the trimmed V and J ends, which lost 6 bases and 9 bases, there was a span of 12 bases. The CDR3 sequence is 13 residues long. Here the CDR3 reads CASRLVAGSPLHF. The CDR3 nucleotides read TGTGCCAGCAGGTTGGTGGCGGGTTCACCCCTCCACTTT.

V usage is TRBV11-3 and J usage is TRBJ2-7; possibly TRBD1 or TRBD2 for D (5 bases each). This CDR3 comprises 14 residues. V lost 1 base and J lost 3, with 10 bases in between. Per the germline V gene, CDR1 is SGHNT and CDR2 is YENEEA. This CDR3 reads CASSLGGELYEQYF. The CDR3 coding sequence is TGTGCCAGCAGCTTAGGAGGGGAACTCTACGAGCAGTACTTC.

The chain joins TRBV19 to TRBJ1-2; D remains ambiguous. Looked up from germline, CDR1 is LNHDA and CDR2 is SQIVND (reference sequence). The CDR3 is made up of 13 amino acids. V lost 5 bases and J lost 1, with 8 bases in between. The CDR3 region is CASSFWGNYGYTF. The CDR3 DNA reads as TGTGCCAGTAGTTTCTGGGGTAACTATGGCTACACCTTC.

The chain joins TRBV29-1 to TRBJ1-1; 8 nucleotides align to TRBD1. Losses at the gene ends were 6 bases for V and 0 bases for J; bases not matched to a gene: 6. Germline assignment: CDR1 SQVTM and CDR2 ANQGSEA. This CDR3 is 14 amino acids long. As DNA, the CDR3 is TGCAGCGTCCGAAGGGACAGGATGAACACTGAAGCTTTCTTT. The encoded protein is CSVRRDRMNTEAFF.